A selection of T cell receptor beta chains follows, all from one sample in a study of OX40 agonist ivuxolimab in advanced cancers. Only in-frame clones appear in the TCRdb table, and some are missing; sequencing was by immunoSEQ multiplex PCR. This sample yields tens of thousands of clones, of which 81% are seen a single time; 4.6% belongs to the top ten. Source: CD4+ or CD8+ T cells sorted from blood, taken in a trial of the OX40 agonist ivuxolimab. These TCRs come from an adult with an advanced solid tumor such as melanoma, head and neck, liver or kidney cancer. Each CDR3 is given with its conserved first and last residue. Fields, in order: D gene, V gene, clone size, J gene, CDR3 DNA, CDR3 protein. D genes are given only for firm matches. Clone size appears in some rows only: once, few, many, or a class for an expanded clone.

d_call: TRBD2; v_call: TRBV6-6; clone_size: -; j_call: TRBJ2-1; cdr3_nt: TGTGCCAGCACTACTAGCGGGGGGAATGAGCAGTTCTTC; cdr3_aa: CASTTSGGNEQFF
d_call: TRBD1; v_call: TRBV9; clone_size: once; j_call: TRBJ2-3; cdr3_nt: TGTGCCAGCAGCGTAGTAGGGACAGGCTATTCAACAGATACGCAGTATTTT; cdr3_aa: CASSVVGTGYSTDTQYF
d_call: -; v_call: TRBV5-4; clone_size: -; j_call: TRBJ1-1; cdr3_nt: TGTGCCAGCAGCTCTTTCTCGGGTAGGAACACTGAAGCTTTCTTT; cdr3_aa: CASSSFSGRNTEAFF
d_call: TRBD2; v_call: TRBV19; clone_size: -; j_call: TRBJ2-7; cdr3_nt: TGTGCCAGTAGTATAGGTCGCGGGGGGGCGTGGAACGAGCAGTACTTC; cdr3_aa: CASSIGRGGAWNEQYF
d_call: TRBD1; v_call: TRBV19; clone_size: -; j_call: TRBJ2-7; cdr3_nt: TGTGCCAGTAGTATAGAAGACAGGGTGGGTTACGAGCAGTACTTC; cdr3_aa: CASSIEDRVGYEQYF
d_call: TRBD1; v_call: TRBV9; clone_size: -; j_call: TRBJ1-5; cdr3_nt: TGTGCCAGCAGCCCAGGGGGGGCAGGGGGCGCCTATCAGCCCCAGCATTTT; cdr3_aa: CASSPGGAGGAYQPQHF
d_call: TRBD1; v_call: TRBV6-6; clone_size: -; j_call: TRBJ2-7; cdr3_nt: TGTGCCAGCAGTTACGCGGACAGGGTCTACGAGCAGTACTTC; cdr3_aa: CASSYADRVYEQYF
d_call: -; v_call: TRBV4-3; clone_size: -; j_call: TRBJ1-4; cdr3_nt: TGCGCCAGCAGCAAAAACGGGGGGACTACTAATGAAAAACTGTTTTTT; cdr3_aa: CASSKNGGTTNEKLFF
d_call: -; v_call: TRBV30; clone_size: -; j_call: TRBJ2-2; cdr3_nt: TGTGCCTCACGGGGAAAGTGGGACACCGGGGAGCTGTTTTTT; cdr3_aa: CASRGKWDTGELFF
d_call: -; v_call: TRBV15; clone_size: few; j_call: TRBJ2-1; cdr3_nt: TGTGCCACCAGCAGAGAAGTGGCATATGAGCAGTTCTTC; cdr3_aa: CATSREVAYEQFF
d_call: -; v_call: TRBV7-9; clone_size: -; j_call: TRBJ2-5; cdr3_nt: TGTGCCGGCAGCTTAGAGGACTTGGCCCAGTACTTC; cdr3_aa: CAGSLEDLAQYF
d_call: TRBD2; v_call: TRBV4-2; clone_size: -; j_call: TRBJ2-1; cdr3_nt: TGTGCCAGCAGCCCATCCGGGACTAGCGGGGGCCCGGAACAGTTCTTC; cdr3_aa: CASSPSGTSGGPEQFF
d_call: TRBD1; v_call: TRBV6-5; clone_size: once; j_call: TRBJ2-7; cdr3_nt: TGTGCCAGCAGTAAAGACAGGGGCCCCTACGAGCAGTACTTC; cdr3_aa: CASSKDRGPYEQYF
d_call: -; v_call: TRBV19; clone_size: -; j_call: TRBJ1-5; cdr3_nt: TGTGCCAGTAGACCCGGACAGTATAGCAATCAGCCCCAGCATTTT; cdr3_aa: CASRPGQYSNQPQHF
d_call: -; v_call: TRBV4-1; clone_size: -; j_call: TRBJ2-1; cdr3_nt: TGCGCCAGCAGCCAAGGACTCACAAGCTCCTACAATGAGCAGTTCTTC; cdr3_aa: CASSQGLTSSYNEQFF
d_call: -; v_call: TRBV7-2; clone_size: -; j_call: TRBJ1-2; cdr3_nt: TGTGCCAGCAGTCCAGACGCCAGCTATGGCTACACCTTC; cdr3_aa: CASSPDASYGYTF
d_call: -; v_call: TRBV19; clone_size: -; j_call: TRBJ1-2; cdr3_nt: TGTGCCAGTAGTATGGACGGCCTCGGTGGCTACACCTTC; cdr3_aa: CASSMDGLGGYTF
d_call: TRBD1; v_call: TRBV6-1; clone_size: -; j_call: TRBJ1-4; cdr3_nt: TGTGCCAGCAGTGAAGGACAGGGAAGATATGAAAAACTGTTTTTT; cdr3_aa: CASSEGQGRYEKLFF
d_call: -; v_call: TRBV10-3; clone_size: -; j_call: TRBJ2-7; cdr3_nt: TGTGCCATCAGTGAGCCCTCCAGCGGGTACGAGCAGTACTTC; cdr3_aa: CAISEPSSGYEQYF
d_call: -; v_call: TRBV6-6; clone_size: -; j_call: TRBJ2-5; cdr3_nt: TGTGCCAGCAGTTACTCGCAGTCAGAGACCCAGTACTTC; cdr3_aa: CASSYSQSETQYF
d_call: -; v_call: TRBV5-5; clone_size: -; j_call: TRBJ1-4; cdr3_nt: TGTGCCAGCAGCTCCTCAGGGACCTCTAATGAAAAACTGTTTTTT; cdr3_aa: CASSSSGTSNEKLFF
d_call: -; v_call: TRBV7-5; clone_size: many; j_call: TRBJ2-2; cdr3_nt: TGTGCCAGAAGCTTAGCGACTAGCGCGGATCAAACCGGGGAGCTGTTTTTT; cdr3_aa: CARSLATSADQTGELFF
d_call: -; v_call: TRBV5-1; clone_size: -; j_call: TRBJ1-6; cdr3_nt: TGCGCCAGCAGCTTAAAATTCGTTGAGGGACAATCGCCACCCCTCCACTTT; cdr3_aa: CASSLKFVEGQSPPLHF